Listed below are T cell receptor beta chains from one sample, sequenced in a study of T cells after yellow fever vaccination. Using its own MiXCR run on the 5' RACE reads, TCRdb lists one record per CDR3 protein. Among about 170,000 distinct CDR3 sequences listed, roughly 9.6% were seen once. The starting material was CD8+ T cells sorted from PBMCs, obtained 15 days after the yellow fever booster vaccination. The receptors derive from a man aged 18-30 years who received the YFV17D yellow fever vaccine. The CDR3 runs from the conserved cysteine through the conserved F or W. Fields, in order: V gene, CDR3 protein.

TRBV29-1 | CSVEGVDLLRGYTF
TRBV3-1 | CASSQSRNEQFF
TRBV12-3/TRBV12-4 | CASSFESYEQYF
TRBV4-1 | CASSHRTGDQETQYF
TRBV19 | CASSIGDRRAFF
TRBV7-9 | CASSPRPGNEQFF
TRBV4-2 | CASSQEWGGNQPQHF
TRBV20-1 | CSARPGVGLIRYF
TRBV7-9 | CASSSTANSNQPQHF
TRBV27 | CASSQGGAPGYTF
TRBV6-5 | CASSYSGVMGYNSPLHF
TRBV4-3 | CASSHPLWTGTETNEKLFF
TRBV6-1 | CASKAQSEELFF
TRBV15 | CATSPRSPDTQYF
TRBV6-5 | CASSHSGGIRETQYF
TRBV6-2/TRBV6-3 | CASSYSPGQGAEAFF
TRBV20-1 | CSARGQGMNTEAFF
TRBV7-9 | CASFGGTATEAFF
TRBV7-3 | CASSAMARGPNTEAFF
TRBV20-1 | CSASSPTPNTQYF
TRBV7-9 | CASSLVESGNTIYF
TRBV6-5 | CASSYSIERGNTDTQYF
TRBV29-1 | CSGGWGTDGNTIYF
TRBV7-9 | CASQGSYEQFF
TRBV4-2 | CASSQTRLGGFTEAFF
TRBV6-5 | CASGTPAADTQYF
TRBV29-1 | CSVDTGEDTEAFF
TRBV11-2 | CASSPGRGDGYTF
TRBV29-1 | CSVVGTANYGYTF
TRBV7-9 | CASSLPYRGGMNTEAFF
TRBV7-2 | CASSSTSGGGNEQFF
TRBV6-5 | CASRWSSGAYEQYF
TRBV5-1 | CASSLVVSRREAFF
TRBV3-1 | CASSPNVRAYYNEQFF
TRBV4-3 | CASSDRDRVFEQYF
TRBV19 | CATTIRGILFF
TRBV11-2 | CASSLTEKDVTQYF
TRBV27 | CASSLRRDFQETQYF
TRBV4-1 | CASSQENRHSDTQYF
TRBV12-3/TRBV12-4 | CASSPSGLAAYNEQFF
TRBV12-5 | CASGWGLAVNEQFF
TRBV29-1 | CSVEIPDIGDFTEAFF
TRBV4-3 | CASSRIGQGGGNTIYF
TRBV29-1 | CSGRGGSTLNYEQYF
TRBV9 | CASSAAGGTTDTQYF
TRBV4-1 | CASSLPRGGYTDTQYF